Below are 23 T cell receptor beta chains sequenced from a single sample in a study of tumor and adjacent non-tumor tissue in lung cancer. RNA was extracted from bulk tissue without any cell sorting. Three rounds of nested PCR, following a modified ARM-PCR protocol, produced the TCRbeta library. TCRdb called the multiplex PCR reads again in MiXCR, with one record for every CDR3 protein. The profile covers 70,000 to 80,000 distinct CDR3 sequences, with 55% to 80% appearing a single time and 8.5% to 10% taken by the ten largest. Sequenced: lung tumor tissue. These receptors were obtained from a woman in her thirties or forties with non-small cell lung cancer.

This clonotype has just one count. The junction does not match germline at one end; this may be a read error. V usage is TRBV24-1 and J usage is TRBJ2-7; D unclear. The CDR3 length is 14 residues. Germline assignment: CDR1 KGHDR and CDR2 SFDVKD. The CDR3 nucleotides are TGTGTCACCAGTTTAGGAACGGCCGGATACGAGCAATACTTC. Translation gives CVTSLGTAGYEQYF.

To note about this clonotype: At one of its ends the junction is not consistent with the germline gene, which may arise from a read error. V and J are TRBV6-1 and TRBJ1-3; D call uncertain. Germline-derived CDR1 and CDR2 are MNHNS and SASEGT. This CDR3 comprises 16 residues. This CDR3 is CASSEKAQISENIIYF. CDR3 sequence (DNA): TGTGCCAGCAGTGAAAAAGCCCAGATCTCTGAAAACATCATATATTTT.

Only one count was recorded for this clonotype. Sequence at one end of the junction differs from germline and may be a read error. The chain carries TRBV20-1 and TRBJ2-7; TRBD1 matches at 7 bases. Germline lookup yields CDR1 DFQATT and CDR2 SNEGSKA (reference sequence). The CDR3 is 15 amino acids. The CDR3 DNA reads as TGCAGAGCTAGAGATCGAAGGACAGGAACCTACGAGCAGTATTTC. Translated: CRARDRRTGTYEQYF.

As concerns this clonotype: A much larger clonotype is one base distant, so this may be a read error. J is TRBJ2-1 and V is TRBV7-9; tentatively, D is TRBD1 (5 bases). This CDR3 is 12 amino acids long. Germline V lookup: CDR1 SEHNR, CDR2 FQNEAQ (reference sequence). V was trimmed by 7 bases and J by 8 bases, leaving 12 bases between them. The CDR3 loop reads CASIQGTYEQFF. Here the CDR3 DNA reads TGTGCCAGCATCCAGGGAACCTATGAGCAGTTCTTC.

In the case of this clonotype: At one end the junction does not follow the germline gene, possibly because of a read error. This sequence joins TRBV6-1 and TRBJ2-7; either TRBD1 or TRBD2 may fit D (5 bases each). Per the germline V gene, CDR1 is MNHNS and CDR2 is SASEGT. The CDR3 runs to 15 residues. CDR3 sequence reads: CASIDHRGGNSEQYF. The CDR3 coding sequence is TGTGCCAGCATTGACCACCGGGGCGGCAACTCCGAGCAATACTTC.

This clonotype was seen at least ten times. This chain uses TRBV20-1 with TRBJ2-5, with D unclear. CDR3 length: 12 residues. CDR1 is DFQATT and CDR2 is SNEGSKA in the germline V gene (reference sequence). The ends were cut back, 6 bases at V and 2 bases at J, with 10 bases in the middle. Written as DNA, the CDR3 is TGCAGTGCCGGGCGATTACAAGAGACCCAGTACTTC. Translated, it gives CSAGRLQETQYF.

The DNA for the CDR3 is TGCATCAGCAGCACGGACGGCACAGATACGCAGTATTTT. Translating gives CISSTDGTDTQYF. The V gene is TRBV4-1, the J gene TRBJ2-3; the D is unclear. Germline V gene lookup returns CDR1 MGHRA and CDR2 YSYEKL. The CDR3 covers 13 residues.

On this clonotype itself: A much larger clone sits a single nucleotide away, making a read error possible. V is TRBV7-8 and J is TRBJ2-6; a possible D gene is TRBD1 (5 bases). CDR3 length: 16 amino acids. From germline, CDR1 is SGHVS and CDR2 FQNEAQ. The CDR3 DNA sequence: TGTGCCAGCAGCTTACGAACAAGACCTGGGGCCAACATCCTGACTTTC. Protein: CASSLRTRPGANILTF.

The chain couples TRBV5-1 to TRBJ2-2; 9 bases are a match to TRBD2. The CDR3 length is 17 residues. Germline V gives CDR1 SGHRS, CDR2 YFSETQ. V lost 4 bases, J lost 4 bases, and 11 bases stayed unmatched. The CDR3 nucleotides read TGCGCCAGCAGCCCCCTGGCGGGTAGCGGGGGCACCGGGGAGCTGTTTTTT. Its protein product is CASSPLAGSGGTGELFF. Based on the CDR3 plus reference TRBV5-1 and TRBJ2-2, the full variable domain is KAGVTQTPRYLIKTRGQQVTLSCSPISGHRSVSWYQQTPGQGLQFLFEYFSETQRNKGNFPGRFSGRQFSNSRSEMNVSTLELGDSALYLCASSPLAGSGGTGELFFGEGSRLTVL.

Concerning this clonotype: No conserved phenylalanine or tryptophan ends this CDR3, so it is likely a read error. The chain combines TRBV5-5 with TRBJ1-6; D unclear. CDR1 SGHKS and CDR2 YYEKEE come from the germline V gene (reference sequence). CDR3 size: 14 residues. Between the trimmed V and J ends, which lost 9 bases and 5 bases, there was a span of 15 bases. The CDR3 sequence is CAISFSGDNSPLHV. DNA for the CDR3: TGTGCCATCAGTTTTTCAGGTGATAATTCACCCCTCCACGTT.

In its sample, this clonotype was seen many times. This rearrangement joins TRBV6-1 to TRBJ2-2; D remains ambiguous. V was clipped by 6 bases and J by 0 bases, with 8 bases between them. CDR3 length: 14 amino acids. Germline V gene lookup returns CDR1 MNHNS and CDR2 SASEGT. CDR3 DNA sequence: TGTGCCAGCAGACTTACGACGAACACCGGGGAGCTGTTTTTT. It yields the protein CASRLTTNTGELFF.

This clonotype has just a few counts. The chain joins TRBV11-2 to TRBJ2-5; D tentatively reads TRBD1 or TRBD2 (5 bases each). The CDR3 consists of 18 residues. Germline values: CDR1 SGHAT, CDR2 FQNNGV. The CDR3 loop reads CTNSLERTGGGRQETQYF. The DNA of the CDR3 is TGTACCAACAGCTTAGAGAGAACTGGTGGGGGTCGGCAAGAGACCCAGTACTTC. The whole variable domain, remainder taken from reference TRBV11-2 and TRBJ2-5, is EAGVAQSPRYKIIEKRQSVAFWCNPISGHATLYWYQQILGQGPKLLIQFQNNGVVDDSQLPKDRFSAERLKGVDSTLKIQPAKLEDSAVYLCTNSLERTGGGRQETQYFGPGTRLLVL.

As concerns this clonotype: One base away lies a much larger clone, so this may be a sequencing read error. The conserved final phenylalanine or tryptophan is absent from the CDR3, which likely points to a read error. This sequence joins TRBV28 and TRBJ2-5, with D unclear. The V gene lost 4 bases and the J gene lost 5 bases, with 14 bases spanning the gap. Germline V CDR1 and CDR2: MDHEN, SYDVKM. There are 14 residues in the CDR3. The CDR3 nucleotides read TGTGCCAGCAGTTCTATTGGGGTTCGTGAGACCCAGTACTTA. Protein: CASSSIGVRETQYL.

With regard to this clonotype: Here the CDR3 omits its conserved ending phenylalanine or tryptophan, so a read error is the likely source. The chain couples TRBV10-3 to TRBJ2-7; 7 nucleotides match TRBD1. This CDR3 contains 13 residues. Trimming took 9 bases from V and 2 from J; bases not matched to a gene: 7. Germline CDR1 and CDR2: ENHRY and SYGVKD. The CDR3 DNA follows: TGTGCCATTGCCACAGGGGCCGCCTACGAGCAGTACTCC. Its protein product is CAIATGAAYEQYS.

The count of this clonotype is one. No conserved phenylalanine or tryptophan is present at the end of the CDR3, so a read error is the likely explanation. Here the CDR3 DNA reads TGTGTCAGCAGTTTGGGGGGCCTATACAATGAGCAGTTCTTA. As protein: CVSSLGGLYNEQFL. The J gene is TRBJ2-1, the V gene TRBV11-3, with D perhaps TRBD1 or TRBD2 (6 bases each). Germline CDR1 and CDR2: SGHNT and YENEEA. This CDR3 contains 14 residues.

A note on this clonotype: At one boundary the junction diverges from the germline segment, which might be a read error. The rearrangement uses TRBV4-2 and TRBJ2-1; D is ambiguous. The CDR3 is made up of 16 amino acids. CDR1 is LGHNA, CDR2 YNFKEQ, per germline. The CDR3 coding sequence is TGTGCCAGCAGCAAAGATCGAGTACCGGCCTACAATGAGCAGTTCTTC. Amino acid sequence: CASSKDRVPAYNEQFF.

On this clonotype: A junction end diverges from the germline sequence, so it may reflect a read error. This rearrangement joins TRBV11-3 to TRBJ2-2, with a tentative D call TRBD2 (6 bases). The CDR3 length is 14 residues. The germline V gene has CDR1 SGHNT and CDR2 YENEEA. Here the CDR3 DNA reads TGTGCCAGCATCCCACGGGGGAACACCGGAGAGCTGTTTTTT. It encodes CASIPRGNTGELFF.

V is TRBV6-4 and J is TRBJ2-1; D is perhaps TRBD1 (6 bases). V lost 5 bases and J 6 bases, leaving 20 bases between the germline ends. The germline CDR1 and CDR2 sequences are MRHNA and SNTAGT. This CDR3 spans 16 amino acids. The CDR3, as DNA: TGTGCCAGCAGTCAGCCTCAAATACAGGGTGTCAATGAGCAGTTCTTC. It encodes CASSQPQIQGVNEQFF.

Notes on this clonotype: This may be a read error, as it is one base from a much larger clone. The chain uses TRBV29-1 and TRBJ2-3; D remains unclear. Per germline, CDR1 SQVTM and CDR2 ANQGSEA. V lost 3 bases and J 8 bases, leaving 12 bases between the germline ends. This CDR3 region has 12 residues. CDR3 region: CSVDGILSTQYF. As DNA, the CDR3 is TGCAGCGTTGATGGTATTCTAAGTACGCAGTATTTT.

Remarks on this clonotype: Being one base from a much bigger clone, this may be a read error. The J gene is TRBJ1-5, the V gene TRBV5-8; no definite D call. CDR1 is SGHTS, CDR2 YDEGEE, per germline. The CDR3 has 12 residues. The CDR3 nucleotides read TGTGTCAGCAGCTTAAGGTATCAGCCCCAGCATTTT. This codes for CVSSLRYQPQHF.

A word on this clonotype: A much larger clone lies a single base off, so this may be a read error. The rearrangement links TRBV30 to TRBJ1-2; D gene unclear. The germline V gene has CDR1 GTSNPN and CDR2 SVGIG (reference sequence). The CDR3 covers 15 residues. V lost 5 bases and J 5 bases, leaving 21 bases between the germline ends. CDR3: CAWGTESRPFYGYTF. The CDR3 coding sequence is TGTGCCTGGGGCACAGAGAGCCGTCCATTTTATGGCTACACCTTC.

In the case of this clonotype: The germline gene is not matched at one end of the junction; a read error may be the cause. V gene TRBV11-2 combines with J gene TRBJ2-3; possibly TRBD2 for D (6 bases). CDR3 size: 15 residues. The germline CDR1 and CDR2 sequences are SGHAT and FQNNGV. The CDR3 DNA is TGTGCCAGTAGCTTCGGGCCTGGGACTCAATATACGCAGTATTTT. Translating it yields CASSFGPGTQYTQYF.

The CDR3 DNA is TGCGCCAGCAATGACTTTCGTGATATGAACACTGAAGCTTTCTTT. This encodes CASNDFRDMNTEAFF. This sequence joins TRBV10-2 and TRBJ1-1; no firm D call. Germline CDR1 WSHSY, CDR2 SAAADI. Trimming took off 7 bases at V and 0 bases at J, with 15 bases between the two ends. CDR3 length equals 15 residues.